The 20 T cell receptor beta chains given below trace back to one sample, sequenced in a study of IL-17A CD8 T cells in psoriatic arthritis synovium. Repertoires were generated with immunoSEQ multiplex PCR, while TCRdb's copy carries only in-frame clones and drops some. The sample contains nearly 2,000 clones, 65% to 75% of which appear only once. After about 1.5 hours of PMA and ionomycin stimulation, cells were labeled by IL-17A and IFNgamma secretion assays. Actively inflamed joints of psoriatic arthritis patients supplied the aspirated synovial fluid. The source material was IL-17A+ (IFN-gamma+/-) memory CD8+ T cells from synovial fluid. Subset reported: IL-17A+IFNgamma+/- memory CD8+ (Tc17) cells. The receptors were gathered from a human donor with psoriatic arthritis.

This chain links TRBV27 with TRBJ1-1; D uncertain. The germline CDR1 and CDR2 sequences are MNHEY and SMNVEV (reference sequence). This CDR3 region has 12 residues. The ends were cut back, 4 bases at V and 6 bases at J, with 9 bases in the middle. CDR3 nucleotides: TGTGCCAGCAGTTCCGACTTGTCTGAAGCTTTCTTT. Its translation is CASSSDLSEAFF.

This clone is a singleton in its sample. The V and J genes are TRBV13 and TRBJ2-1; TRBD2 matches at 8 bases. V trimming: 3 bases; J trimming: 0 bases; junction bases outside the gene matches: 1. Germline V gene lookup returns CDR1 PRHDT and CDR2 FYEKMQ (reference sequence). The CDR3 consists of 15 residues. The CDR3 sequence is CASSFGTSSYNEQFF. DNA of the CDR3: TGTGCCAGCAGCTTCGGGACTAGCTCCTACAATGAGCAGTTCTTC.

This sequence joins TRBV7-8 and TRBJ1-5; possible D gene TRBD1, 5 bases. Trimming stripped 1 base from V and 6 bases from J, with 13 bases between. Looked up from germline, CDR1 is SGHVS and CDR2 is FQNEAQ. The CDR3 sequence is 15 residues long. CDR3 in DNA: TGTGCCAGCAGCTTAGAGAGGGGCGCAAGTCAGCCCCAGCATTTT. Its translation is CASSLERGASQPQHF.

This clone was observed a few times. V usage is TRBV6-4 and J usage is TRBJ2-2; 9 bases map to TRBD1. V gave up 3 bases and J gave up 7 bases; unmatched junction bases: 6. Germline V lookup: CDR1 MRHNA, CDR2 SNTAGT. The CDR3 length is 15 residues. CDR3: CASSEHMDRGGELFF. The CDR3 nucleotides read TGTGCCAGCAGTGAACATATGGACAGGGGCGGGGAGCTGTTTTTT.

V usage is TRBV4-3 and J usage is TRBJ2-7, with D perhaps matching TRBD2 (5 bases). Germline CDR1 is LGHNA and CDR2 is YSLEER. The V and J ends lost 1 base and 6 bases respectively, with 7 bases between them. This CDR3 region has 12 residues. The CDR3 DNA is TGCGCCAGCAGCCAAGGAGGGATCGAGCAGTACTTC. It yields the protein CASSQGGIEQYF.

This clone was observed a single time. This sequence joins TRBV9 and TRBJ2-7; TRBD1 matches at 7 bases. The J segment lost 6 bases and the V segment lost 4 bases, leaving 10 bases of the junction unmatched. The CDR3 sequence is 14 residues long. The germline V gene has CDR1 SGDLS and CDR2 YYNGEE. CDR3 loop: CASSPRQGAAEQYF. CDR3 in DNA: TGTGCCAGCAGCCCCAGACAGGGAGCGGCCGAGCAGTACTTC.

The genes are TRBV6-9 and TRBJ2-2; TRBD2 matches 13 bases. J gave up 6 bases and V 10 bases, and 2 bases lay outside the gene matches. This CDR3 has 13 residues. Germline values: CDR1 MNHGY, CDR2 SVAAGI. The CDR3 here is CAIGLAGAGELFF. Here the CDR3 DNA reads TGTGCCATCGGACTAGCGGGAGCCGGGGAGCTGTTTTTT.

This clone has a single count. The chain couples TRBV30 to TRBJ2-1; D gene unclear. The germline V gene has CDR1 GTSNPN and CDR2 SVGIG (reference sequence). The CDR3 length is 13 residues. Deletions cut 1 base from V and 4 bases from J, with 8 bases between. The CDR3 DNA sequence: TGTGCCTGGAGTGGATCAGGATACAATGAGCAGTTCTTC. The encoded protein is CAWSGSGYNEQFF. The variable domain in full, completed from reference TRBV30 and TRBJ2-1, reads SQTIHQWPATLVQPVGSPLSLECTVEGTSNPNLYWYRQAAGRGLQLLFYSVGIGQISSEVPQNLSASRPQDRQFILSSKKLLLSDSGFYLCAWSGSGYNEQFFGPGTRLTVL.

The rearrangement uses TRBV6-1 and TRBJ2-3; 9 nucleotides match TRBD2. Germline V CDR1 and CDR2: MNHNS, SASEGT. The CDR3 runs 16 residues. The trim removed 4 bases at V and 1 base at J, leaving 6 bases unmatched. CDR3 residues: CASSAHSGGGTDTQYF. For the CDR3, the DNA is TGTGCCAGCAGTGCACATAGCGGGGGAGGCACAGATACGCAGTATTTT.

This clone was seen just once. The V gene is TRBV6-4, the J gene TRBJ2-3, with TRBD1 identical over 10 bases. Germline CDR1 and CDR2: MRHNA and SNTAGT. Trimming at V came to 2 bases and at J to 1 base, leaving 0 bases not matched to a gene. The CDR3 runs to 15 residues. CDR3: CASSDGTGGTDTQYF. DNA of the CDR3: TGTGCCAGCAGTGACGGGACAGGGGGCACAGATACGCAGTATTTT.

In this sample, this clone turned up once. V gene TRBV11-2 combines with J gene TRBJ1-4; tentatively, D is TRBD1 (5 bases). Per the germline V gene, CDR1 is SGHAT and CDR2 is FQNNGV. This CDR3 region has 15 residues. V lost 5 bases to trimming and J lost 7 bases, with 17 bases between them. The CDR3 DNA reads TGTGCCAGCAGCACATACGGGGGTCAGGGTGAAAAACTGTTTTTT. Its translation: CASSTYGGQGEKLFF.

The chain links TRBV4-2 to TRBJ2-3, with a tentative D call TRBD2 (7 bases). The V gene lost 0 bases and the J gene lost 5 bases, with 15 bases spanning the gap. Germline lookup yields CDR1 LGHNA and CDR2 YNFKEQ. There are 16 residues in the CDR3. The CDR3, as DNA: TGTGCCAGCAGCCAAGATCCCGGGGAGGGGGGAGATACGCAGTATTTT. This gives the protein CASSQDPGEGGDTQYF.

The J gene is TRBJ1-3, the V gene TRBV6-5; no clear D gene. Trimming removed 5 bases at V and 4 bases at J, with 3 bases between. The CDR3 is 11 residues long. CDR1 is MNHEY and CDR2 is SVGAGI in the germline V gene. CDR3 region: CASSTGNTIYF. The CDR3 DNA sequence: TGTGCCAGCAGTACCGGAAACACCATATATTTT.

The CDR3 region is CASSDQGLAGSYEQYV. DNA of the CDR3: TGTGCCAGCAGTGATCAGGGCCTAGCGGGCTCCTACGAGCAGTACGTC. This chain uses TRBV2 with TRBJ2-7; 8 nucleotides line up with TRBD2. This CDR3 spans 16 amino acids. Germline CDR1 is SNHLY and CDR2 is FYNNEI. The V segment lost 3 bases and the J segment 0 bases; nucleotides outside the gene matches: 7.

The chain recombines TRBV2 with TRBJ2-7; the D is unclear. From germline, CDR1 is SNHLY and CDR2 FYNNEI. V dropped 6 bases and J dropped 3 bases, with 12 bases sitting between them. This CDR3 spans 13 amino acids. The DNA for the CDR3 is TGTGCCAGCAGCCCGAGCGATTTCTACGAGCAGTACGTC. Its translation: CASSPSDFYEQYV.

J is TRBJ1-1 and V is TRBV2; 7 bases align to TRBD1. Germline assignment: CDR1 SNHLY and CDR2 FYNNEI. J gave up 5 bases and V 5 bases, and 8 bases lay outside the gene matches. The CDR3 has 14 amino acids. CDR3 coding DNA: TGTGCCAGCAGTCTAACCCCGGGACAGACTGAAGCTTTCTTT. Translation gives CASSLTPGQTEAFF.

This clone is a singleton in its sample. The J gene is TRBJ2-1, the V gene TRBV2; a possible D gene is TRBD2 (6 bases). Between the trimmed V and J ends, which lost 6 bases and 5 bases, there was a span of 14 bases. CDR3 length: 14 residues. Germline lookup yields CDR1 SNHLY and CDR2 FYNNEI. This chain's CDR3 is CASRGRGSNNEQFF. The DNA of the CDR3 is TGTGCCAGCAGGGGACGGGGGTCCAACAATGAGCAGTTCTTC.

This clone has only one observation. The chain uses TRBV19 and TRBJ2-3; 7 bases map to TRBD2. The CDR3 totals 14 residues. Germline V gene data show CDR1 as LNHDA and CDR2 as SQIVND (reference sequence). After removal of 5 bases from V and 3 bases from J, the junction contained 5 bases not matched to a gene. The CDR3 sequence is CASSGAGETDTQYF. In DNA, the CDR3 is TGTGCCAGTAGTGGTGCGGGAGAGACAGATACGCAGTATTTT. Filled out from reference TRBV19 and TRBJ2-3, the complete variable domain reads DGGITQSPKYLFRKEGQNVTLSCEQNLNHDAMYWYRQDPGQGLRLIYYSQIVNDFQKGDIAEGYSVSREKKESFPLTVTSAQKNPTAFYLCASSGAGETDTQYFGPGTRLTVL.

The chain links TRBV27 to TRBJ2-1, with TRBD2 matching 11 bases. From germline, CDR1 is MNHEY and CDR2 SMNVEV (reference sequence). This CDR3 has 16 residues. V lost 0 bases and J lost 7; bases outside the gene matches: 5. The CDR3 bases are TGTGCCAGCAGTTTATCTCCACTAGCGGGAGTTAATGAGCAGTTCTTC. Translation: CASSLSPLAGVNEQFF.

The V gene is TRBV14, the J gene TRBJ2-5; 9 positions match TRBD1. Germline trimming cut 0 bases from V and 1 base from J; bases unmatched to any gene: 3. The CDR3 has 16 residues. The V gene's germline CDR1 is SGHDN and CDR2 FVKESK. The DNA for the CDR3 is TGTGCCAGCAGCCAAGACGGGACAGGGCTCCAAGAGACCCAGTACTTC. This gives the protein CASSQDGTGLQETQYF.